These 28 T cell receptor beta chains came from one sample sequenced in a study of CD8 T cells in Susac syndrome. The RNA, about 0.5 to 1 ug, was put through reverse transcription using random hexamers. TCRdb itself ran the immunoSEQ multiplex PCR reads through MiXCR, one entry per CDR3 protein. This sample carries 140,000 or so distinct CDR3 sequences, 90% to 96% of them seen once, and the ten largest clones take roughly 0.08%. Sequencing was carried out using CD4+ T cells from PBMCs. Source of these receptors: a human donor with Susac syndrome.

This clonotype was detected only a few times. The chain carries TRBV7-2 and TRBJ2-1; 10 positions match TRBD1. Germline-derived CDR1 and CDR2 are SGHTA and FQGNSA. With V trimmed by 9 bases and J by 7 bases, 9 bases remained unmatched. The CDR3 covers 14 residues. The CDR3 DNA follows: TGTGCCAGTAGTCCGGGACAGGGGCTGAATGAGCAGTTCTTC. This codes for CASSPGQGLNEQFF.

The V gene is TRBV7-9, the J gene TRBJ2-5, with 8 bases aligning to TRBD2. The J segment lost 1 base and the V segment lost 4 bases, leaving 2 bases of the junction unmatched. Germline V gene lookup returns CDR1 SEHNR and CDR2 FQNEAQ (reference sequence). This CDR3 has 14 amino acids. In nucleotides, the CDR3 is TGTGCCAGCAGCTCAGCGGGGGTCCAAGAGACCCAGTACTTC. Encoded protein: CASSSAGVQETQYF.

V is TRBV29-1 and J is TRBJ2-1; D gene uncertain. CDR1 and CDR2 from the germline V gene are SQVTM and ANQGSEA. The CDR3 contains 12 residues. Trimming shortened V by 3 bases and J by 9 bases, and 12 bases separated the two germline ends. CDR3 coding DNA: TGCAGCGTTGAGAAGGAACGTGGTGAGCAGTTCTTC. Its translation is CSVEKERGEQFF.

CDR3 protein: CASSEWGVGANVLTF. The CDR3 coding sequence is TGCGCCAGCAGTGAATGGGGGGTGGGCGCCAACGTCCTGACTTTC. This rearrangement joins TRBV10-2 to TRBJ2-6, with D maybe TRBD2 (6 bases). The germline V gene has CDR1 WSHSY and CDR2 SAAADI. This CDR3 has 15 residues. V was shortened by 3 bases and J by 7 bases, with 13 bases between the two germline ends.

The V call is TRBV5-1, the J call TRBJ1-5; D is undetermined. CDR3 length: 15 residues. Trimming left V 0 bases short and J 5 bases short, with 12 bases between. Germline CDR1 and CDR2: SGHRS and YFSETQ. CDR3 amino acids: CASSLGVPGDQPQHF. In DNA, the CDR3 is TGCGCCAGCAGCTTGGGGGTCCCGGGAGATCAGCCCCAGCATTTT.

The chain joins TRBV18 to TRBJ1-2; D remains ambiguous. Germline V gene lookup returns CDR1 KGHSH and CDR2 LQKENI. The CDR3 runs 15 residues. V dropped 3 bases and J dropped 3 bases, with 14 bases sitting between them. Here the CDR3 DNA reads TGTGCCAGCTCACCGGGGTCCGGATGGGACTATGGCTACACCTTC. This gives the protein CASSPGSGWDYGYTF.

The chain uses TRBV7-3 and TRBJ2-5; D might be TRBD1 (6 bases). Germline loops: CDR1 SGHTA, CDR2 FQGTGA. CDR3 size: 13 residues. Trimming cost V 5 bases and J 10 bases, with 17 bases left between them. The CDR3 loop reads CASSQQNPGDQYF. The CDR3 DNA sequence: TGTGCCAGCAGCCAACAAAACCCAGGGGACCAGTACTTC.

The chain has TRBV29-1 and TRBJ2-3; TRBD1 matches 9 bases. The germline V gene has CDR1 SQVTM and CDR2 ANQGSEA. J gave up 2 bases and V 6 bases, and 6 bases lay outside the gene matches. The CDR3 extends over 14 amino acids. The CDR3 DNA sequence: TGCAGCGTGGGGACAGGGTCGACCACAGATACGCAGTATTTT. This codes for CSVGTGSTTDTQYF.

This CDR3 reads CSVETDRGAYNEQFF. For the CDR3, the DNA is TGCAGCGTTGAAACGGACAGGGGGGCTTACAATGAGCAGTTCTTC. The rearrangement uses TRBV29-1 and TRBJ2-1, with 10 bases matching TRBD1. Germline values: CDR1 SQVTM, CDR2 ANQGSEA. V was pared by 2 bases and J by 4 bases, with 5 bases of the junction left unmatched. There are 15 residues in the CDR3.

The CDR3 loop is CSARLAGGLSTDTQYF. CDR3 nucleotides: TGCAGTGCTAGGCTAGCGGGAGGGCTGAGCACAGATACGCAGTATTTT. This sequence joins TRBV20-1 and TRBJ2-3; TRBD2 matches 12 bases. J lost 0 bases, V lost 3 bases, and 4 bases had no gene match. Germline assignment: CDR1 DFQATT and CDR2 SNEGSKA (reference sequence). This CDR3 contains 16 residues.

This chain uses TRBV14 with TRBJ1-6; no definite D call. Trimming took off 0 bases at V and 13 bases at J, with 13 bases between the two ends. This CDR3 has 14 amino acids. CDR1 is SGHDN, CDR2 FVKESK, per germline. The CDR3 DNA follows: TGTGCCAGCAGCCAAGACCCTCACTTGATGCCCCTCCACTTT. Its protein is CASSQDPHLMPLHF.

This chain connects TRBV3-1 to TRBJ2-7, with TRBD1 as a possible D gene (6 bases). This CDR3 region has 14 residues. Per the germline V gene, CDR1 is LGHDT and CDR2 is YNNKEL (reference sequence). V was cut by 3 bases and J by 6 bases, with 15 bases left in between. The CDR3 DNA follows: TGTGCCAGCAGCCAGGCCACAGGGTTGGGCGAGCAGTACTTC. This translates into CASSQATGLGEQYF.

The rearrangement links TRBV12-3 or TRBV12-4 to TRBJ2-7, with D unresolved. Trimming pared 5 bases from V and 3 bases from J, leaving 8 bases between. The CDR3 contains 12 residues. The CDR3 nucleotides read TGTGCCAGCAGTCGGATAAACTACGAGCAGTACTTC. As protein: CASSRINYEQYF.

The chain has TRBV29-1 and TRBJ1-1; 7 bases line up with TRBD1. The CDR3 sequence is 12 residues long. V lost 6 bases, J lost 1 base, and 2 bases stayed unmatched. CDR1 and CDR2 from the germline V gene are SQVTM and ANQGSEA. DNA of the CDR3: TGCAGCGTCGCAGGGGGGAACACTGAAGCTTTCTTT. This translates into CSVAGGNTEAFF. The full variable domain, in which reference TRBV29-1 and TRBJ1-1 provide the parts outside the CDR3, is SAVISQKPSRDICQRGTSLTIQCQVDSQVTMMFWYRQQPGQSLTLIATANQGSEATYESGFVIDKFPISRPNLTFSTLTVSNMSPEDSSIYLCSVAGGNTEAFFGQGTRLTVV.

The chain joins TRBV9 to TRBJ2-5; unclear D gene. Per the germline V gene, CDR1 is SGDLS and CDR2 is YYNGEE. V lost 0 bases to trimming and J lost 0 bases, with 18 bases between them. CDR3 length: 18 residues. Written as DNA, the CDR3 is TGTGCCAGCAGCGTAGGCCCCCCCACAGTGGTGTACCAAGAGACCCAGTACTTC. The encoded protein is CASSVGPPTVVYQETQYF.

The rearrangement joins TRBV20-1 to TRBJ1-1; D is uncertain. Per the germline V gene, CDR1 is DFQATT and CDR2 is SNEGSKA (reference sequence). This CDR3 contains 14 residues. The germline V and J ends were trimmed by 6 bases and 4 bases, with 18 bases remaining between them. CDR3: CSATPPGASTEAFF. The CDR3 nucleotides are TGCAGTGCAACACCGCCCGGAGCGAGCACTGAAGCTTTCTTT.

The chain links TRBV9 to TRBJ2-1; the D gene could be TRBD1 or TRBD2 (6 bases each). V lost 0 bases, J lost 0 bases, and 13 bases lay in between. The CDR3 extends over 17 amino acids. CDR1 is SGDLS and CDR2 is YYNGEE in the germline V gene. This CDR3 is CASSVAVGGVSYNEQFF. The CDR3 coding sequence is TGTGCCAGCAGCGTAGCTGTGGGGGGCGTCTCCTACAATGAGCAGTTCTTC.

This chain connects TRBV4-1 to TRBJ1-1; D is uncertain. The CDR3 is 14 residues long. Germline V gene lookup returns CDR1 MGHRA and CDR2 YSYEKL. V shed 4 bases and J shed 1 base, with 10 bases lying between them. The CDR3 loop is CASSPQDGNTEAFF. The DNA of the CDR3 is TGCGCCAGCAGCCCGCAGGACGGGAACACTGAAGCTTTCTTT.

CDR3 loop: CASSQDRTPTDTQYF. Written as DNA, the CDR3 is TGTGCCAGCAGCCAAGATAGGACGCCCACAGATACGCAGTATTTT. V is TRBV4-2 and J is TRBJ2-3; D remains ambiguous. This CDR3 is built from 15 residues. From germline, CDR1 is LGHNA and CDR2 YNFKEQ. V was clipped by 0 bases and J by 2 bases, with 9 bases between them.

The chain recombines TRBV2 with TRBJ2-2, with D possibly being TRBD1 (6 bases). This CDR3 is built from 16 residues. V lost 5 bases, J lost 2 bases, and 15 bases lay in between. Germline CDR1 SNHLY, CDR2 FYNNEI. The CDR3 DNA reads TGTGCCAGCAGTTTTACAGGGCAGACAAACACCGGGGAGCTGTTTTTT. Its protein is CASSFTGQTNTGELFF. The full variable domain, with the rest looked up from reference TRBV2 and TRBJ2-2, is EPEVTQTPSHQVTQMGQEVILRCVPISNHLYFYWYRQILGQKVEFLVSFYNNEISEKSEIFDDQFSVERPDGSNFTLKIRSTKLEDSAMYFCASSFTGQTNTGELFFGEGSRLTVL.

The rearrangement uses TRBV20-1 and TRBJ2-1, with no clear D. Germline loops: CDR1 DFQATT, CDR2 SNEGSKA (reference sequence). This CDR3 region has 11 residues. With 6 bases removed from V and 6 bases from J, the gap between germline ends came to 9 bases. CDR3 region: CSAEQFNEQFF. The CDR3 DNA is TGCAGTGCGGAACAGTTCAATGAGCAGTTCTTC.

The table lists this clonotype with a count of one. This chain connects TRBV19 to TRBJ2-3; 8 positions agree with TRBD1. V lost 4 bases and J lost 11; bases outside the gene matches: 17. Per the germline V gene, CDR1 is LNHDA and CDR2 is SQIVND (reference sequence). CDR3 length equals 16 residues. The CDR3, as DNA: TGTGCCAGTAGTACAAAGGGACAGGAGATAACTCGGGGGCAGTATTTT. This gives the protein CASSTKGQEITRGQYF.

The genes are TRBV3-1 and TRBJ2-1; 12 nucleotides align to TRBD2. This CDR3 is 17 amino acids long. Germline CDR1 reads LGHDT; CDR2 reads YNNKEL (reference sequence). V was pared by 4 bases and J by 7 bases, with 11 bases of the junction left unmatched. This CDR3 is CASSPRSGLAGGNEQFF. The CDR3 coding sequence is TGTGCCAGCAGCCCGCGATCGGGTCTAGCGGGGGGGAATGAGCAGTTCTTC.

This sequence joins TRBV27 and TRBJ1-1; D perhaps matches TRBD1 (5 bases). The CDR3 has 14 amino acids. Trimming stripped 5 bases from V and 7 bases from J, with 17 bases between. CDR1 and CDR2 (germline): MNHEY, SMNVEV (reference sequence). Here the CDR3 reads CASSTGTPGGEAFF. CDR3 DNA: TGTGCCAGCAGTACCGGGACGCCTGGAGGTGAAGCTTTCTTT.

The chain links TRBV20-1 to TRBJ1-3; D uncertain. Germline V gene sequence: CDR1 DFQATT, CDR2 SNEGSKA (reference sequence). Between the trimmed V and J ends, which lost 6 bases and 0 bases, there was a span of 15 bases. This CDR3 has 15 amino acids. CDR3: CSAKGPISSGNTIYF. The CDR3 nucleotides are TGCAGTGCCAAAGGGCCGATCAGCTCTGGAAACACCATATATTTT.

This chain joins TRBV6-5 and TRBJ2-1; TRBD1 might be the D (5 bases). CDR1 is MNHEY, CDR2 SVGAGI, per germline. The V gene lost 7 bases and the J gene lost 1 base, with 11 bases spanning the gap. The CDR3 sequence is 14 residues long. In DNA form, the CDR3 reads TGTGCCAGCACCCCGGACATTTCCTACAATGAGCAGTTCTTC. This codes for CASTPDISYNEQFF.

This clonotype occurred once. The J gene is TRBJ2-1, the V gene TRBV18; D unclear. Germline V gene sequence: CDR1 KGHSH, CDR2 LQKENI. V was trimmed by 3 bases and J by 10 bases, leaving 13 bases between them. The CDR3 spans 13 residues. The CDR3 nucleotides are TGTGCCAGCTCACCCTCACCCACCAGGGAGCAGTTCTTC. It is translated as CASSPSPTREQFF. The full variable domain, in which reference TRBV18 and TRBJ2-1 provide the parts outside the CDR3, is NAGVMQNPRHLVRRRGQEARLRCSPMKGHSHVYWYRQLPEEGLKFMVYLQKENIIDESGMPKERFSAEFPKEGPSILRIQQVVRGDSAAYFCASSPSPTREQFFGPGTRLTVL.

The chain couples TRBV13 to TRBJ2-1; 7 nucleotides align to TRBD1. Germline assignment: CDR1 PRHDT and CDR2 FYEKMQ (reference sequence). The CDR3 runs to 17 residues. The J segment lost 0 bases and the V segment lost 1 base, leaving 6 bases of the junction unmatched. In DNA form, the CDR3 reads TGTGCCAGCAGCTTAGTAATGGGACAGAGCTCCTACAATGAGCAGTTCTTC. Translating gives CASSLVMGQSSYNEQFF. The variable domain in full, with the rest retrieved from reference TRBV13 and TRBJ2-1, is AAGVIQSPRHLIKEKRETATLKCYPIPRHDTVYWYQQGPGQDPQFLISFYEKMQSDKGSIPDRFSAQQFSDYHSELNMSSLELGDSALYFCASSLVMGQSSYNEQFFGPGTRLTVL.